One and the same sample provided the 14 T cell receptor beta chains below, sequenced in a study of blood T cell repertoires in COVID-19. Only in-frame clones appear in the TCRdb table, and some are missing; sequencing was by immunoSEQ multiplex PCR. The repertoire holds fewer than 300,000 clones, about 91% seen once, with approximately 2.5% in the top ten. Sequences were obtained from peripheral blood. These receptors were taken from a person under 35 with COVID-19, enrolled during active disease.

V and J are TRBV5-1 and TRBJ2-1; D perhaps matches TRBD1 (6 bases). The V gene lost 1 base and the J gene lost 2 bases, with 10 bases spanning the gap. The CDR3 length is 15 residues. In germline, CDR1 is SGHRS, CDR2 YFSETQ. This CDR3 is CASSLTGSPYNEQFF. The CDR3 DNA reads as TGCGCCAGCAGCTTGACAGGGTCCCCCTACAATGAGCAGTTCTTC.

The CDR3 nucleotides read TGTGCCAGCAGTTCGCAGGGCGACAGTTTAGTTCAAGCCCTCCACTTT. Its translation: CASSSQGDSLVQALHF. The chain combines TRBV27 with TRBJ1-6, with D perhaps TRBD1 (5 bases). V was cut by 4 bases and J by 14 bases, with 24 bases left in between. Germline CDR1 MNHEY, CDR2 SMNVEV (reference sequence). This CDR3 comprises 16 residues.

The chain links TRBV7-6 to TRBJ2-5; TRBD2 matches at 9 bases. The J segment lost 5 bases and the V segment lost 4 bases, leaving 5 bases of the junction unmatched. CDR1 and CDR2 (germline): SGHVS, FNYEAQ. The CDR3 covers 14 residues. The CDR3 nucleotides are TGTGCCAGCAGCTGGAACAGCGGGAGGGAGACCCAGTACTTC. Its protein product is CASSWNSGRETQYF. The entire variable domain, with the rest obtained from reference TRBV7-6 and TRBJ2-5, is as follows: GAGVSQSPRYKVTKRGQDVALRCDPISGHVSLYWYRQALGQGPEFLTYFNYEAQQDKSGLPNDRFSAERPEGSISTLTIQRTEQRDSAMYRCASSWNSGRETQYFGPGTRLLVL.

The CDR3 sequence: CASNRANTEAFF. In DNA, the CDR3 is TGTGCCAGCAACAGGGCGAACACTGAAGCTTTCTTT. The rearrangement links TRBV25-1 to TRBJ1-1; TRBD1 might be the D (6 bases). Trimming left V 7 bases short and J 1 base short, with 7 bases between. The CDR3 extends over 12 amino acids. Germline CDR1 and CDR2: MGHDK and SYGVNS.

In nucleotides, the CDR3 is TGTGCCAGCAGTTCCACCTCTAGCGGGAGTCGGGGTGAGCAGTTCTTC. Translated, it gives CASSSTSSGSRGEQFF. V usage is TRBV28 and J usage is TRBJ2-1; 10 bases map to TRBD2. The CDR3 is 16 amino acids. The germline CDR1 and CDR2 sequences are MDHEN and SYDVKM. Losses at the gene ends were 4 bases for V and 9 bases for J; bases not matched to a gene: 12. Filled out from reference TRBV28 and TRBJ2-1, the complete variable domain reads DVKVTQSSRYLVKRTGEKVFLECVQDMDHENMFWYRQDPGLGLRLIYFSYDVKMKEKGDIPEGYSVSREKKERFSLILESASTNQTSMYLCASSSTSSGSRGEQFFGPGTRLTVL.

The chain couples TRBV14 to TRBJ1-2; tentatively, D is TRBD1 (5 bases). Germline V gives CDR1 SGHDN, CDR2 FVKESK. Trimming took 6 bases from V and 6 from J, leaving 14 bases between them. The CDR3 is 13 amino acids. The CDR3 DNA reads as TGTGCCAGCAGAGGTCAGGGTGATCATGGCTACACCTTC. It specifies CASRGQGDHGYTF. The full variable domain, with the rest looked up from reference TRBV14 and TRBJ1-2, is EAGVTQFPSHSVIEKGQTVTLRCDPISGHDNLYWYRRVMGKEIKFLLHFVKESKQDESGMPNNRFLAERTGGTYSTLKVQPAELEDSGVYFCASRGQGDHGYTFGSGTRLTVV.

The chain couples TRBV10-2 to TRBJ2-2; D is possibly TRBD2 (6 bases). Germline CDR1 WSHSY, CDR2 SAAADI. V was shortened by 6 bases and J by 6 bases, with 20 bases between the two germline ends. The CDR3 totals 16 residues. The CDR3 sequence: CASRESGFPSSGELFF. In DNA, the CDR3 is TGCGCCAGCAGGGAAAGCGGGTTTCCTTCTTCCGGGGAGCTGTTTTTT.

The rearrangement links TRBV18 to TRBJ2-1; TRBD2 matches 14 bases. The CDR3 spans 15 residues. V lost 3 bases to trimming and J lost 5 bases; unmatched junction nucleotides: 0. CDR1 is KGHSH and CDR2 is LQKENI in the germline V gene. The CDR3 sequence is CASSPGLAGDNEQFF. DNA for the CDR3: TGTGCCAGCTCACCGGGACTAGCGGGAGACAATGAGCAGTTCTTC.

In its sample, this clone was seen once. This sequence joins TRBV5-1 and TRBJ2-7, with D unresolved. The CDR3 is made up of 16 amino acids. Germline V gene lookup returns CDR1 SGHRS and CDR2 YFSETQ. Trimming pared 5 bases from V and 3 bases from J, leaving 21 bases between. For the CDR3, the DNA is TGCGCCAGCAGAATAGTCGGCGGTTCTACTATCTACGAGCAGTACTTC. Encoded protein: CASRIVGGSTIYEQYF.

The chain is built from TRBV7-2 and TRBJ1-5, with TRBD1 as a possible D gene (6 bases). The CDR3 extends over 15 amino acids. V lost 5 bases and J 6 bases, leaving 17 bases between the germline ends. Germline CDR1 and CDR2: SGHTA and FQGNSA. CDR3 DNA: TGTGCCAGCAGCCAAGGGGGGGAGCGAGGTCAGCCCCAGCATTTT. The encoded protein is CASSQGGERGQPQHF.

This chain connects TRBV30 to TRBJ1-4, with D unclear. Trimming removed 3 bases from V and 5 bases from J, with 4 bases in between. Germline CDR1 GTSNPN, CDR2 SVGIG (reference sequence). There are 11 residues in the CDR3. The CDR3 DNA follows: TGTGCCTGGAGGTTAAATGAAAAACTGTTTTTT. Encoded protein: CAWRLNEKLFF.

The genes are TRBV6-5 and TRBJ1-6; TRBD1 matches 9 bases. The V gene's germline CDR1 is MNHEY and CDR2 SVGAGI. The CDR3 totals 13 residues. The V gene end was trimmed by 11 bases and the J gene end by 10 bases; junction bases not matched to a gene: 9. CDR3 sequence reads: CAAWDRVESPLHF. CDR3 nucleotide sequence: TGTGCCGCATGGGACAGGGTGGAATCACCCCTCCACTTT.

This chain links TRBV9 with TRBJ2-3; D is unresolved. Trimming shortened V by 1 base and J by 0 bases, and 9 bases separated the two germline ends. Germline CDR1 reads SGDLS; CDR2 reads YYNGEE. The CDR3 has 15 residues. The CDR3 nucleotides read TGTGCCAGCAGCGTACAGGCGTCTAGCACAGATACGCAGTATTTT. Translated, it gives CASSVQASSTDTQYF.

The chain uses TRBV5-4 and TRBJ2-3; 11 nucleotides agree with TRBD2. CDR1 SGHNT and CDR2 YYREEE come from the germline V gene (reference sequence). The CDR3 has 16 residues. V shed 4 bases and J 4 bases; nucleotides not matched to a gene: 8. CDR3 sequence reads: CASSPGTSGNSDTQYF. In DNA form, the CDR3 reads TGTGCCAGCAGCCCCGGGACTAGCGGAAATTCAGATACGCAGTATTTT.